A selection of T cell receptor beta chains follows, all from one sample in a study of blood T cells in healthy people across ages. TCRdb re-derived calls from the 5' RACE reads in MiXCR, one entry per CDR3 protein. The sample consists of over 600,000 distinct CDR3 sequences, 20% to 25% of them appearing once. The material sequenced was blood. The receptor set was obtained from a man between 65 and 85 years old in good health. The CDR3 runs from the conserved cysteine through the conserved F or W. A D gene is named only where the DNA matches it firmly. For some rows the clone size is stated as once, few or many, or as a class when expanded; others skip it.

j_gene,v_gene,abundance,d_gene,CDR3aa,CDR3nt
TRBJ2-1,TRBV6-5,many,NA,CASSYIQGISYNEQFF,TGTGCCAGCAGTTACATCCAGGGTATCTCCTACAATGAGCAGTTCTTC
TRBJ1-1,TRBV9,NA,NA,CASSVRGVGTEAFF,TGTGCCAGCAGCGTACGAGGGGTGGGCACTGAAGCTTTCTTT
TRBJ2-7,TRBV20-1,few,NA,CSARAANEQYF,TGCAGTGCTAGAGCCGCCAATGAGCAGTACTTC
TRBJ1-3,TRBV7-2,few,TRBD1,CASSLEPGGGNTIYF,TGTGCCAGCAGCTTAGAACCAGGGGGTGGAAACACCATATATTTT
TRBJ2-7,TRBV28,NA,NA,CASSPSPGTGSYEQYF,TGTGCCAGCAGTCCATCTCCGGGGACGGGCTCCTACGAGCAGTACTTC
TRBJ2-5,TRBV11-2,few,NA,CASSLYKEETQYF,TGTGCCAGCAGCTTATACAAGGAAGAGACCCAGTACTTC
TRBJ2-7,TRBV7-9,NA,TRBD2,CASSLASGRLGEQYF,TGTGCCAGCAGCTTAGCTAGCGGGAGGTTAGGGGAGCAGTACTTC
TRBJ2-3,TRBV5-6,few,TRBD2,CASSVSGSADTQYF,TGTGCCAGCAGCGTTAGCGGGAGCGCAGATACGCAGTATTTT
TRBJ2-7,TRBV14,NA,TRBD1,CASSQDRTGYEQYF,TGTGCCAGCAGCCAAGATAGGACAGGCTACGAGCAGTACTTC
TRBJ1-5,TRBV4-1,few,NA,CASTRGWASDQPQHF,TGCGCCAGCACCCGCGGTTGGGCAAGCGATCAGCCCCAGCATTTT
TRBJ2-7,TRBV7-2,many,NA,CASSFPSYEQYF,TGTGCCAGCAGCTTCCCTTCCTACGAGCAGTACTTC
TRBJ2-1,TRBV29-1,NA,NA,CSVDSGVDEQFF,TGCAGCGTTGATTCGGGGGTCGATGAGCAGTTCTTC
TRBJ2-1,TRBV29-1,NA,NA,CSSGPSDKQFF,TGCAGTTCAGGACCCAGCGATAAGCAGTTCTTC
TRBJ1-5,TRBV20-1,NA,NA,CSVQGGSNQPQHF,TGCAGTGTGCAGGGTGGGAGCAATCAGCCCCAGCATTTT